The rows below give T cell receptor beta chains drawn from one sample of a study of blood T cell repertoires in COVID-19. Generated by immunoSEQ multiplex PCR, the TCRdb table keeps only in-frame clones and is missing some. The sample lists 300,000 to 500,000 clones, 88% occurring once. The material sequenced was PBMCs or T cells enriched from blood (not recorded which). These receptor sequences come from a woman aged 25-40 years with acute COVID-19. CDR3s include the opening cysteine and the closing phenylalanine or tryptophan. D genes are given only for firm matches. Some rows mark clone size as missing; the rest say once, few, many or name a class of expanded clone.

CDR3aa: CASSLAGVGGEKLFF
CDR3nt: TGCGCCAGCAGCTTGGCCGGAGTCGGTGGTGAAAAACTGTTTTTT
j_gene: TRBJ1-4
abundance: .
len: 15
v_gene: TRBV5-1
d_gene: .

CDR3aa: CASSLGRGDNTDTQYF
CDR3nt: TGTGCCAGCAGCTTAGGGCGGGGGGACAACACAGATACGCAGTATTTT
j_gene: TRBJ2-3
abundance: .
len: 16
v_gene: TRBV7-3
d_gene: TRBD2

CDR3aa: CASSVQGQPQHF
CDR3nt: TGTGCCAGCAGTGTTCAGGGTCAGCCCCAGCATTTT
j_gene: TRBJ1-5
abundance: few
len: 12
v_gene: TRBV2
d_gene: .

CDR3aa: CASGVGRGTEAFF
CDR3nt: TGTGCCAGCGGAGTCGGGAGGGGAACTGAAGCTTTCTTT
j_gene: TRBJ1-1
abundance: .
len: 13
v_gene: TRBV13
d_gene: .

CDR3aa: CASSHLRLESNIQYF
CDR3nt: TGTGCCAGCAGCCATCTAAGACTAGAATCCAACATTCAGTACTTC
j_gene: TRBJ2-4
abundance: .
len: 15
v_gene: TRBV4-2
d_gene: .

CDR3aa: CASSPQGMAQHF
CDR3nt: TGTGCCAGCTCACCCCAGGGAATGGCCCAGCATTTT
j_gene: TRBJ1-5
abundance: few
len: 12
v_gene: TRBV18
d_gene: .

CDR3aa: CASSLEGRLDYGYTF
CDR3nt: TGTGCCAGCAGCTTAGAGGGGCGCTTGGACTATGGCTACACCTTC
j_gene: TRBJ1-2
abundance: .
len: 15
v_gene: TRBV13
d_gene: .

CDR3aa: CASSFGGVTEAFF
CDR3nt: TGTGCCAGCAGTTTTGGCGGAGTCACTGAAGCTTTCTTT
j_gene: TRBJ1-1
abundance: .
len: 13
v_gene: TRBV12-3/TRBV12-4
d_gene: .

CDR3aa: CASSLRQGTGYGYTF
CDR3nt: TGTGCCAGCAGCTTACGACAGGGGACTGGTTATGGCTACACCTTC
j_gene: TRBJ1-2
abundance: .
len: 15
v_gene: TRBV7-2
d_gene: TRBD1

CDR3aa: CASSQRPVGSSTDTQYF
CDR3nt: TGCGCCAGCAGCCAAAGGCCGGTGGGGAGTAGCACAGATACGCAGTATTTT
j_gene: TRBJ2-3
abundance: .
len: 17
v_gene: TRBV4-1
d_gene: .

CDR3aa: CASSVDSGLYNEQFF
CDR3nt: TGTGCCAGCAGCGTAGATAGCGGGTTATACAATGAGCAGTTCTTC
j_gene: TRBJ2-1
abundance: .
len: 15
v_gene: TRBV9
d_gene: TRBD2

CDR3aa: CASSPPGQGSYSYTF
CDR3nt: TGTGCCAGCTCACCGCCGGGACAGGGGAGTTATAGCTACACCTTC
j_gene: TRBJ1-2
abundance: .
len: 15
v_gene: TRBV18
d_gene: TRBD1

CDR3aa: CASSSPFVFYNEQFF
CDR3nt: TGTGCCAGCAGCTCCCCGTTCGTGTTTTACAATGAGCAGTTCTTC
j_gene: TRBJ2-1
abundance: .
len: 15
v_gene: TRBV5-8
d_gene: .

CDR3aa: CATSDAPGGATNTEAFF
CDR3nt: TGTGCCACCAGTGATGCCCCGGGAGGGGCTACGAACACTGAAGCTTTCTTT
j_gene: TRBJ1-1
abundance: .
len: 17
v_gene: TRBV24-1
d_gene: .

CDR3aa: CASSSRGLSSYEQYF
CDR3nt: TGTGCCAGCAGCTCCCGGGGACTGTCCTCCTACGAGCAGTACTTC
j_gene: TRBJ2-7
abundance: .
len: 15
v_gene: TRBV7-3
d_gene: .

CDR3aa: CASSRTGGQEKLFF
CDR3nt: TGTGCCAGCAGCCGGACAGGGGGCCAGGAAAAACTGTTTTTT
j_gene: TRBJ1-4
abundance: .
len: 14
v_gene: TRBV7-9
d_gene: TRBD1

CDR3aa: CATQTGDTQQSGYTF
CDR3nt: TGCGCCACACAAACTGGGGACACCCAGCAGAGTGGCTACACCTTC
j_gene: TRBJ1-2
abundance: .
len: 15
v_gene: TRBV5-1
d_gene: .

CDR3aa: CASSFRTGDLYF
CDR3nt: TGTGCCAGCAGCTTCAGGACAGGGGATTTGTATTTT
j_gene: TRBJ1-3
abundance: .
len: 12
v_gene: TRBV13
d_gene: TRBD1

CDR3aa: CASSARTSSYNEQFF
CDR3nt: TGCGCCAGCAGTGCGCGGACTAGCTCCTACAATGAGCAGTTCTTC
j_gene: TRBJ2-1
abundance: .
len: 15
v_gene: TRBV10-1
d_gene: TRBD2

CDR3aa: CASSLGGSGNTIYF
CDR3nt: TGTGCCAGCAGCTTGGGGGGTTCTGGAAACACCATATATTTT
j_gene: TRBJ1-3
abundance: few
len: 14
v_gene: TRBV7-2
d_gene: .

CDR3aa: CASSLQGPGSNQPQHF
CDR3nt: TGTGCCAGCAGTTTACAGGGGCCGGGGAGCAATCAGCCCCAGCATTTT
j_gene: TRBJ1-5
abundance: .
len: 16
v_gene: TRBV27
d_gene: .

CDR3aa: CSVVISPEQYF
CDR3nt: TGCAGCGTTGTGATTAGTCCCGAGCAGTACTTC
j_gene: TRBJ2-7
abundance: .
len: 11
v_gene: TRBV29-1
d_gene: .

CDR3aa: CASSHGRTGGHGELFF
CDR3nt: TGTGCCAGCAGCCACGGCCGGACAGGGGGCCACGGGGAGCTGTTTTTT
j_gene: TRBJ2-2
abundance: .
len: 16
v_gene: TRBV3-1/TRBV3-2
d_gene: TRBD1